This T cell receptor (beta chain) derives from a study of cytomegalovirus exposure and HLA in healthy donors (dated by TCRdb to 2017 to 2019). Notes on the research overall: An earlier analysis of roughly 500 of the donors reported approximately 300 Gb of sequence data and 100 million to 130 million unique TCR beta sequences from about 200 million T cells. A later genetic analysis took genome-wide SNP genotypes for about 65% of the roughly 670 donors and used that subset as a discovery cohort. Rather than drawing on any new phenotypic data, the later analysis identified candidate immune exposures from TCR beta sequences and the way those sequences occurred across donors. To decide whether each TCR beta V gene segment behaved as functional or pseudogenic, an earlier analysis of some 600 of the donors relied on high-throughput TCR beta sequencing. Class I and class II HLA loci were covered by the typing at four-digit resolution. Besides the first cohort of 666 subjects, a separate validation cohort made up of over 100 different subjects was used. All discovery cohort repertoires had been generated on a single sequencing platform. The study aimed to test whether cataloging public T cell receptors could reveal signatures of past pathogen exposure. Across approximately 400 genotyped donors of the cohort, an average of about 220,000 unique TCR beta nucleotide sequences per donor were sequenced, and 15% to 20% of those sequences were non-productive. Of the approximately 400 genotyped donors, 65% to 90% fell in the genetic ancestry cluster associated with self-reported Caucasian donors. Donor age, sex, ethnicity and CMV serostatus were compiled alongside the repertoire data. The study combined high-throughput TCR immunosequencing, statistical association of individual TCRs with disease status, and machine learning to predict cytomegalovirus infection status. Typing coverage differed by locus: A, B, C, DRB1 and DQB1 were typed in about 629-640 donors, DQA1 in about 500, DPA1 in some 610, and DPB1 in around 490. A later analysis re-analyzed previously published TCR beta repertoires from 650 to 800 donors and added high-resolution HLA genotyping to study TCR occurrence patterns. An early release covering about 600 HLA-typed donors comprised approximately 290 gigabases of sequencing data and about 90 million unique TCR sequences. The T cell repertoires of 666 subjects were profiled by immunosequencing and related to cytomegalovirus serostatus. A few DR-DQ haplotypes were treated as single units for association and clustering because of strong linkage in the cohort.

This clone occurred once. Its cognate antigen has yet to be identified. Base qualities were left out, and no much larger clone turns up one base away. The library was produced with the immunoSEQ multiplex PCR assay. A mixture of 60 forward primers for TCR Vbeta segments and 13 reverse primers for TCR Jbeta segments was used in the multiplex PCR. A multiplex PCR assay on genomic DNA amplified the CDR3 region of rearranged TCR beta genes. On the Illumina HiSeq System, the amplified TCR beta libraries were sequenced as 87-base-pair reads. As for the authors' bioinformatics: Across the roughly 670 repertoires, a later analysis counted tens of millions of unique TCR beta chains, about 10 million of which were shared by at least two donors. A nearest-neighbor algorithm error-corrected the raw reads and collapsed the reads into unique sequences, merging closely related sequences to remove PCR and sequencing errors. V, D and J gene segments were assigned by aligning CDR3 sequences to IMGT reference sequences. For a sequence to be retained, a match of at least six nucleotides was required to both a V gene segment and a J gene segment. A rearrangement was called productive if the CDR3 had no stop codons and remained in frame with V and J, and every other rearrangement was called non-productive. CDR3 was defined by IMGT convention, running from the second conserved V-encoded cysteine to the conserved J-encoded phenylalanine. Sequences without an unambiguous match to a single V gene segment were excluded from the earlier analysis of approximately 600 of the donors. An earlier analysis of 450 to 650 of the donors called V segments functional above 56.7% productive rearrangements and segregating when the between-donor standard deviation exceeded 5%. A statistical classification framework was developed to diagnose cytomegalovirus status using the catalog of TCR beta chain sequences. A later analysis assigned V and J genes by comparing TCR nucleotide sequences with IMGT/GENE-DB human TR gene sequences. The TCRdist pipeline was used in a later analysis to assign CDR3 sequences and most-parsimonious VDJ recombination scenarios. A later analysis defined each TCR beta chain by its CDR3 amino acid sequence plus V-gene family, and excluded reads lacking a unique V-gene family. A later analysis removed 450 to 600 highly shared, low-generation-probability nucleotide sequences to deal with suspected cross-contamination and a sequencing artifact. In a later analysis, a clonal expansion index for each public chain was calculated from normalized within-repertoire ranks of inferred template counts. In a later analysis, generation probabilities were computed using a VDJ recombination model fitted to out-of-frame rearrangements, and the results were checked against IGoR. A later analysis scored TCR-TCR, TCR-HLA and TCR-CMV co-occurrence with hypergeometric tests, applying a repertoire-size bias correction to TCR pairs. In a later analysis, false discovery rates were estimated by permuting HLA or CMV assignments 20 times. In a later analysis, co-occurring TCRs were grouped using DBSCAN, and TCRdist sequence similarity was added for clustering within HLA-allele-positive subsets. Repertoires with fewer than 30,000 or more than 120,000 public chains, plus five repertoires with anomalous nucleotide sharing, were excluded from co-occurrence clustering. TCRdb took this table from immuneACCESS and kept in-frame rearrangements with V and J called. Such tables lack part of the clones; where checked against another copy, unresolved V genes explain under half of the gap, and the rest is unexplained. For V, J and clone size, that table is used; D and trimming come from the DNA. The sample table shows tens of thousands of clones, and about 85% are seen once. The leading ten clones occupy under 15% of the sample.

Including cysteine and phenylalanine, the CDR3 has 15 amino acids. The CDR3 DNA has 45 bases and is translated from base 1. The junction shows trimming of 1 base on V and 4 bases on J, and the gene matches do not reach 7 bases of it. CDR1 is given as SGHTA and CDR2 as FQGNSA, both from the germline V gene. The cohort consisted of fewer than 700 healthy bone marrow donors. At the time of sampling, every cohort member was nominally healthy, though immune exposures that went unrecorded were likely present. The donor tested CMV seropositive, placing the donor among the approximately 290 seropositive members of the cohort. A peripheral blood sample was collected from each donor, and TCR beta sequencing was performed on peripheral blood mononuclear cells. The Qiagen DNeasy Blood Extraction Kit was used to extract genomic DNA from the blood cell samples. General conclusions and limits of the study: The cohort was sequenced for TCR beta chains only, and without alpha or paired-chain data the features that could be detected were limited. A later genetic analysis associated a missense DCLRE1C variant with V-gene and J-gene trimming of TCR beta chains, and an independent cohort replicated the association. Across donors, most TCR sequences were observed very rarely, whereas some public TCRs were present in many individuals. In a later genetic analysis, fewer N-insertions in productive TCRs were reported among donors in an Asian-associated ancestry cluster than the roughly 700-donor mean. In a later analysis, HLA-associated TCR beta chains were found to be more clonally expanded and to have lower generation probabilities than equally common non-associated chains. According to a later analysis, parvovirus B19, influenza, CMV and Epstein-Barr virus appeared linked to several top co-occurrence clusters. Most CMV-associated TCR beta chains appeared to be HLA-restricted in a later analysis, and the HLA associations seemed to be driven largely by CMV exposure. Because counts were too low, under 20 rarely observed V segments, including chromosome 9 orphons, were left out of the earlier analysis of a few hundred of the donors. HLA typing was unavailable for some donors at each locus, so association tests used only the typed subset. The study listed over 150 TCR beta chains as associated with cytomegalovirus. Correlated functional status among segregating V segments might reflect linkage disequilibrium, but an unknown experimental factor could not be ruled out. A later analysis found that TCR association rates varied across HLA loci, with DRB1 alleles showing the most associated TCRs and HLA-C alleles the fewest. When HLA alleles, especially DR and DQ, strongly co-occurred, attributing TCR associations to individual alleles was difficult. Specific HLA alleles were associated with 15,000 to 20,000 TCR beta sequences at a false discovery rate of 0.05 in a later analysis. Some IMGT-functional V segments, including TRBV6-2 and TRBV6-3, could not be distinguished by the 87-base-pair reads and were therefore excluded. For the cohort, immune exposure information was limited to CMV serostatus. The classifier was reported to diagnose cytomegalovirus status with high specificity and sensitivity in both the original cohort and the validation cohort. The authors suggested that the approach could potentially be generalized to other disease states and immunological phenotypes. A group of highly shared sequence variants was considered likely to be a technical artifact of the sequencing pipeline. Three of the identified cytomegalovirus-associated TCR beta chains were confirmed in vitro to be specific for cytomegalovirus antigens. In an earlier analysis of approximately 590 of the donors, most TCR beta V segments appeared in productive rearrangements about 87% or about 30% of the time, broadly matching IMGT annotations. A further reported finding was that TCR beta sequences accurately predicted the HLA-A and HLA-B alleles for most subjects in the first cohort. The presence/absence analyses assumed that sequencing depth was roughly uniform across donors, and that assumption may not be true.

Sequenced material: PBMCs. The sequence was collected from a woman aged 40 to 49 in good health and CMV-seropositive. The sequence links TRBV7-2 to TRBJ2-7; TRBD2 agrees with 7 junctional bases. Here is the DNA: TGTGCCAGCAGCTTAGAGCGGGGAGGTCGGTACGAGCAGTACTTC. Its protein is CASSLERGGRYEQYF.